The present entry profiles one T cell receptor beta chain with its context. TCRdb keeps only in-frame clones here, not all; method: immunoSEQ multiplex PCR. The profile shows more than 110,000 clones, 75% to 90% of them singletons. This sample is part of a study of control samples from healthy donors and cancer patients. This TCR came from a woman aged 30 to 39 in good health. The source material was blood.

This chain's CDR3 is CSVDPIYGYTF. The CDR3 coding sequence is TGCAGCGTCGATCCGATCTATGGCTACACCTTC. V gene TRBV29-1 combines with J gene TRBJ1-2; D is unresolved. The V and J ends lost 6 bases and 4 bases respectively, with 9 bases between them. The CDR3 length is 11 residues. The V gene's germline CDR1 is SQVTM and CDR2 ANQGSEA.